This T cell receptor (beta chain) stems from a study of shared clonotypes between healthy human individuals. This clone was counted a few times. The antigen is undetermined. Germline CDR1 reads SEHNR; CDR2 reads FQNEAQ (reference sequence). The CDR3 is 14 residues long. Trimming pared 3 bases from V and 4 bases from J, leaving 10 bases between. Study-level results: Memory subsets generally showed smaller estimated richness than naive subsets did. A handful of donors had about 5% of their naive CD4 clonotypes in common. Only blood samples were collected, and tissue repertoires likely differ.

Assay: immunoSEQ multiplex PCR; the TCRdb copy retains only in-frame clones and omits some. This sample yields around 650,000 clones, of which about 95% are seen a single time; about 0.12% belongs to the top ten. Terminally differentiated effector memory CD45RA+ cells were excluded from the naive CD8 cells, which were CD45RO-negative and positively selected for CCR7. Sequenced material: naive CD8+ T cells sorted from blood. The source is a woman aged 25 to 39 in good health. This chain uses TRBV7-9 with TRBJ2-1; a weak D match, TRBD1 (5 bases). CDR3 in amino acids: CASSFDSYYNEQFF. The CDR3 DNA is TGTGCCAGCAGCTTTGACAGCTATTACAATGAGCAGTTCTTC.